This T cell receptor beta chain originates from a study of vaccination and CD4 T cells after COVID-19 (dated by TCRdb to the early 2020s). Regarding the complete study: SARS-CoV-2 positivity had been established in the convalescent patients by nasal swab PCR, and mild disease was recorded in several of these patients and severe disease in one. In the convalescent cohort there were six males and four females, among whom were two Hispanic individuals, seven Caucasians, two Asians and one multiracial person. Each participant got two doses of either the Pfizer-BioNTech BNT162b2 vaccine (n=8) or the Moderna mRNA-1273 vaccine (n=2). Post-COVID blood samples from convalescent patients were collected a median of roughly 100 days after diagnosis, with a range of roughly 30 to 161 days. Post-vaccine blood samples were obtained a median of around 74 days after the second vaccine dose, with a range of roughly 12 to 250 days. For a few convalescent patients, samples were collected at an early post-vaccination timepoint (day 14) as well as at a late post-vaccination timepoint (days 161 to 241). In nine to eleven COVID-19 convalescent patients and a handful of infection-naive healthy vaccine recipients, researchers compared the spike-specific CD4+ TCR repertoire from before mRNA vaccination with the repertoire from after. General conclusions and limits of the study: The number of convalescent patients in the study was relatively small, and the study did not examine early timepoints following natural infection. Nearly all vaccine-specific clones in convalescent patients (304 of 307) were mono-reactive for SARS-CoV-2 spike rather than cross-reactive with common cold coronaviruses. The median number of SARS-CoV-2-reactive clonotypes rose from 20 to 25 after infection to roughly 38 after vaccination, but the change was not significant. Among the post-vaccine SARS-CoV-2-reactive clones in convalescent patients, a median roughly 85% showed up only after vaccination, which suggests vaccine-specific priming.

The time point label, as the study defines it: late sampling 161 to 241 days after vaccination in three convalescent patients. The convalescent patients' positive SARS-CoV-2 PCR tests were from March to December 2020, which was before the Alpha, Beta and Delta variants emerged in the United States. Ficoll-Paque Plus gradient centrifugation was used to isolate PBMCs from whole blood, and the isolated PBMCs were then either used fresh or cryopreserved at -140C. This clonotype was counted between two and nine times. There is no known antigen for this receptor. No base qualities exist here, and no much larger clone lies one base off it. Taken from cysteine to phenylalanine, the CDR3 has 12 residues. The sequence is cut down to CDR3 DNA, 36 bases in frame from base 1. Per the germline V gene, MNHNS is the CDR1 and SASEGT is the CDR2. The junction shows trimming of 0 bases on V and 12 bases on J, plus 9 bases between the germline ends.

Libraries were prepared through PCR. Sequencing took place on an Illumina iSeq 100. The study's processing was this. Non-productive sequences were removed, and CDR3s that did not start with C, did not end with F or W, or were shorter than 7 amino acids were discarded. Similarity between CDR3 sequences was evaluated in R version 3.6.1 using Levenshtein distances (stringdist) and unrooted phylogenetic trees (ape). TCRdb reran the public reads through fastp at Q25 and MiXCR, keeping productive beta chains. Every CDR3 protein is listed once, alongside the most common genes and DNA of its rows. The V and J calls come from TCRdb's annotation, not from the publication. This sample comprises just under 30,000 distinct CDR3 sequences, more than 40% of them detected only once. The ten largest clones take up roughly 5% of the sample.

This chain joins TRBV6-1 to TRBJ1-5, with no D gene named confidently. This sequence was found in a human donor who had recovered from COVID-19. Sequenced material: CD4+ T cells from blood, taken about 7 months after SARS-CoV-2 vaccination. In nucleotide form, the sequence is TGTGCCAGCAGTGAAGCTTGGGGTCACCAGCATTTT. Its protein product is CASSEAWGHQHF.